This T cell receptor beta chain is from a study of cytomegalovirus exposure and HLA in healthy donors. The PCR made use of 60 Vbeta and 13 Jbeta primers. The repertoire was sequenced with immunoSEQ multiplex PCR; TCRdb's copy has only in-frame clones and lacks some. The repertoire includes about 110,000 clones, 76% of them detected once, and 13% sits in the top ten. The V gene's germline CDR1 is SEHNR and CDR2 FQNEAQ (reference sequence). The CDR3 totals 19 residues. Germline trimming cut 5 bases from V and 0 bases from J; bases unmatched to any gene: 13. The chain joins TRBV7-9 to TRBJ2-2; 9 bases agree with TRBD1. The receptor comes from a man younger than 40 in good health and CMV-seropositive. The sequenced sample was PBMCs. CDR3 in DNA: TGTGCCAGCAGCGCACAGGGGGCGGGGGACCTCCCGAACACCGGGGAGCTGTTTTTT. It yields the protein CASSAQGAGDLPNTGELFF.